This T cell receptor beta chain is drawn from a study of shared clonotypes between healthy human individuals. Study as a whole: The donors, two women and three men, were aged 18 to 49.

When replicate PCRs were run on unsorted PBMC, they used approximately 300 ng DNA, around 30,000 T cell genomes. Sequenced by immunoSEQ multiplex PCR; TCRdb stores in-frame clones only, minus some. Among around 440,000 clones listed, roughly three quarters were seen once. All donors were healthy HIV-negative adults lacking recent acute infections or vaccinations. Germline CDR1 SGHTS, CDR2 YDEGEE. The CDR3 has 15 residues. Notes on this clone: The germline gene is not matched at one end of the junction; a read error may be the cause.

The TCR originated in a woman aged 40-49 years in good health. Some clones in this sample may be carry-over from other donors' samples. The chain employs TRBV5-8 and TRBJ2-1; 8 bases agree with TRBD2. The sequencing sample was made of PBMCs. The CDR3 sequence: CASSQAGLAYNEQFF. The CDR3 DNA reads TGCGCCAGCAGCCAAGCGGGACTAGCCTACAATGAGCAGTTCTTC.